This TCR beta chain comes out of a study of immunodeficiency (dated by TCRdb to between 2018 and 2020). Turning to the overall study: Repertoire analysis was done to look for VDJ recombination defects and oligoclonality.

Concerning this clone itself: This clone's antigen is unknown. One base away there is no much larger clone; base qualities are not given.

CD3+CD4+ T cells were sorted from fresh PBMCs before TCR sequencing. Trimming removed 3 bases from V and 4 bases from J, leaving 18 bases between the germline ends. CDR1 and CDR2, looked up from the germline V gene, are MDHEN and SYDVKM. Taken from cysteine to phenylalanine, the CDR3 has 16 residues. Left in the record is the CDR3 DNA by itself, 48 bases read in frame from the first base. Genomic DNA was isolated using the QIAamp DNA Blood Mini Kit and then sent out for immunoSEQ repertoire analysis. CDR3 regions were amplified by multiplex PCR from a standard quantity of genomic DNA template. An Illumina platform was used to sequence the PCR products. Per the authors' processing: Alignment of sequences to a reference was performed, and V, D and J gene definitions were taken from IMGT. Closely related sequences were merged by a nearest-neighbor clustering algorithm so that PCR and sequencing errors were removed. V, D and J usage was analyzed in productive unique and total sequences using ImmunoSEQ Analyzer tools and R version 3.6.1. TCRdb limited this immuneACCESS table to in-frame rearrangements with V and J called. A share of clones is missing; checked studies link under half to unresolved V genes, and the rest is unexplained. V and J calls and clone size are those listed in that table; D and trimming were worked out from the DNA. In all, the sample holds some 3,900 clones, and around nine tenths of those were seen once. Of the sample, 3.5% to 4.5% is held by the ten largest clones.

The investigation overall reported the following: In the entropy comparisons of patients against healthy controls, patients were shown as n=3 (open circles), and an effect of thymic development was suggested only as a possibility. CD4+ T cell V-J pairing and productive entropy appeared similar between patients and controls. Severe oligoclonality, judged by top-100 and total clonotype frequencies, was seen in patient CD8+ but not CD4+ T cells.

Here the chain combines TRBV28 and TRBJ2-5, with no reliable assignment of the D segment. The sequence was obtained from a human donor in good health. Sample: CD4+ T cells from blood. The CDR3 reads CASSLSRSRAAETQYF. The nucleotide sequence is TGTGCCAGCAGTTTGTCCAGATCTAGGGCGGCAGAGACCCAGTACTTC.